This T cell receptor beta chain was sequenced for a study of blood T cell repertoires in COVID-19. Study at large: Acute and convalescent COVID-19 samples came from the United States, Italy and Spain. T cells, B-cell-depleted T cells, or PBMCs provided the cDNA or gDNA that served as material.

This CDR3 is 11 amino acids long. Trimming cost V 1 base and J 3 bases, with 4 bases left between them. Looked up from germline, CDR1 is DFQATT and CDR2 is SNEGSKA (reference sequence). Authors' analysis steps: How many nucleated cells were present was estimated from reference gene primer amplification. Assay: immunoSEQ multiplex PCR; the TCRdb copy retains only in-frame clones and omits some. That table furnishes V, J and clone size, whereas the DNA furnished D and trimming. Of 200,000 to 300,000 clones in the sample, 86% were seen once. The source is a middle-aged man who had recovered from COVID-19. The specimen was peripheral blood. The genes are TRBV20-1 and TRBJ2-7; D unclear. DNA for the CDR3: TGCAGTGCTAGAGCCAGCTACGAGCAGTACTTC. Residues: CSARASYEQYF.